The 28 T cell receptor beta chains below were found in one sample sequenced in a study of blood T cell repertoires in COVID-19. The table came from immunoSEQ multiplex PCR; TCRdb's copy has only in-frame clones and leaves some out. The sample lists under 400,000 clones; more than 75% were seen once. Sequencing used peripheral blood. The receptor set was obtained from a woman aged 25 to 39 with COVID-19, enrolled during active disease.

This chain uses TRBV6-6 with TRBJ2-1; 8 bases map to TRBD2. J was trimmed by 8 bases and V by 5 bases; bases with no gene match: 14. From germline, CDR1 is MNHNY and CDR2 SVGAGI (reference sequence). The CDR3 has 16 residues. As DNA, the CDR3 is TGTGCCAGCAGTCGAACGACGGGAGGGCCATTCGATGAGCAGTTCTTC. Translation gives CASSRTTGGPFDEQFF.

The V gene is TRBV10-3, the J gene TRBJ1-4, with TRBD1 identical over 9 bases. The CDR3 sequence is 15 residues long. V was clipped by 2 bases and J by 7 bases; unmatched bases: 5. The germline V gene encodes CDR1 ENHRY and CDR2 SYGVKD. The DNA for the CDR3 is TGTGCCATCAGTGAGAAGGGACAGGGTAGTGAAAAACTGTTTTTT. Amino acids: CAISEKGQGSEKLFF.

As regards this clone: The junction departs from the called germline gene at one end, perhaps through a read error. The chain uses TRBV18 and TRBJ1-1, with D perhaps matching TRBD1 (5 bases). The CDR3 loop spans 15 amino acids. Per germline, CDR1 KGHSH and CDR2 LQKENI. The CDR3 region is CASSPRGTGEGGIFF. Here the CDR3 DNA reads TGTGCCAGCTCACCTCGAGGAACGGGGGAAGGCGGGATTTTTTTT.

V gene TRBV27 combines with J gene TRBJ2-1, with D maybe TRBD2 (7 bases). Germline CDR1 is MNHEY and CDR2 is SMNVEV (reference sequence). V lost 2 bases to trimming and J lost 1 base, with 15 bases between them. This CDR3 is built from 17 residues. The CDR3 sequence is CASSLETGGGSYNEQFF. In nucleotides, the CDR3 is TGTGCCAGCAGTTTAGAGACGGGGGGCGGATCCTACAATGAGCAGTTCTTC.

The rearrangement links TRBV7-2 to TRBJ1-1, with D unclear. V lost 5 bases and J 5 bases, leaving 12 bases between the germline ends. The CDR3 sequence is 13 residues long. CDR1 SGHTA and CDR2 FQGNSA come from the germline V gene. CDR3 nucleotides: TGTGCCAGCAGCCCCGTGGGGAGAACTGAAGCTTTCTTT. Its translation is CASSPVGRTEAFF. Full variable domain (missing parts from reference TRBV7-2 and TRBJ1-1): GAGVSQSPSNKVTEKGKDVELRCDPISGHTALYWYRQSLGQGLEFLIYFQGNSAPDKSGLPSDRFSAERTGGSVSTLTIQRTQQEDSAVYLCASSPVGRTEAFFGQGTRLTVV.

This clone is a singleton in its sample. The V call is TRBV10-3, the J call TRBJ1-1; possible D gene TRBD1, 6 bases. The CDR3 loop spans 14 amino acids. With 0 bases removed from V and 5 bases from J, the gap between germline ends came to 10 bases. From germline, CDR1 is ENHRY and CDR2 SYGVKD. DNA of the CDR3: TGTGCCATCAGTGAGTCGACAGGAGCGACTGAAGCTTTCTTT. This encodes CAISESTGATEAFF.

This chain connects TRBV9 to TRBJ2-2, with 7 bases matching TRBD2. With 2 bases clipped from V and 1 base from J, the junction kept 8 bases outside the gene matches. CDR1 and CDR2 (germline): SGDLS, YYNGEE. This CDR3 spans 17 amino acids. DNA for the CDR3: TGTGCCAGCAGCGTGGTCGGGGTAGCGGGGAACACCGGGGAGCTGTTTTTT. Translating gives CASSVVGVAGNTGELFF.

The chain carries TRBV2 and TRBJ2-2; maybe TRBD2 (6 bases). Germline V gene lookup returns CDR1 SNHLY and CDR2 FYNNEI. V lost 3 bases to trimming and J lost 3 bases, with 14 bases between them. This CDR3 spans 16 amino acids. This CDR3 is CASSDEGLSYTGELFF. The CDR3 region has the DNA TGTGCCAGCAGTGATGAGGGACTGTCTTACACCGGGGAGCTGTTTTTT. The whole variable domain, remainder taken from reference TRBV2 and TRBJ2-2, is EPEVTQTPSHQVTQMGQEVILRCVPISNHLYFYWYRQILGQKVEFLVSFYNNEISEKSEIFDDQFSVERPDGSNFTLKIRSTKLEDSAMYFCASSDEGLSYTGELFFGEGSRLTVL.

This chain joins TRBV10-1 and TRBJ2-1; TRBD2 aligns across 7 bases. CDR3 length: 12 amino acids. Germline values: CDR1 WNHNN, CDR2 SYGVQD (reference sequence). V shed 4 bases, J shed 10 bases, and the junction held 4 bases outside the gene matches. The CDR3 nucleotides read TGCGCCAGCAGTGTCTGGGGGGGGGAGCAGTTCTTC. Protein sequence: CASSVWGGEQFF.

V gene TRBV5-1 combines with J gene TRBJ2-6; TRBD1 agrees at 7 bases. The ends lost 4 bases at V and 0 bases at J; junction bases unmatched: 7. CDR3 length equals 17 residues. Germline V CDR1 and CDR2: SGHRS, YFSETQ. CDR3 residues: CASSPTGSNSGANVLTF. The CDR3 DNA follows: TGCGCCAGCAGCCCGACAGGGTCCAACTCTGGGGCCAACGTCCTGACTTTC.

Here the CDR3 DNA reads TGCAGCCCCTCGAAGCCCGGGGGAGATACGCAGTATTTT. Residues: CSPSKPGGDTQYF. V is TRBV29-1 and J is TRBJ2-3, with D possibly TRBD2 on 6 matching bases. The germline CDR1 and CDR2 sequences are SQVTM and ANQGSEA. V was shortened by 8 bases and J by 5 bases, with 17 bases between the two germline ends. CDR3 length: 13 amino acids.

This chain connects TRBV6-2 or TRBV6-3 to TRBJ1-5; possibly TRBD1 for D (5 bases). V gave up 4 bases and J gave up 1 base, with 8 bases separating them. Germline V CDR1 and CDR2: MNHEY, SVGEGT. This CDR3 comprises 14 residues. CDR3 loop: CASSSGLSNQPQHF. The CDR3 nucleotides read TGTGCCAGCAGTTCGGGACTGAGCAATCAGCCCCAGCATTTT.

The J gene is TRBJ2-5, the V gene TRBV5-1; TRBD1 matches at 9 bases. Germline V gene data show CDR1 as SGHRS and CDR2 as YFSETQ. CDR3 size: 14 residues. Trimming took 3 bases from V and 2 from J; bases not matched to a gene: 2. The CDR3 DNA sequence: TGCGCCAGCAGCTCAGGACAGGGGCAAGAGACCCAGTACTTC. This gives the protein CASSSGQGQETQYF.

The genes are TRBV5-4 and TRBJ2-7, with 10 bases fitting TRBD2. The CDR3 spans 15 residues. The germline V gene encodes CDR1 SGHNT and CDR2 YYREEE (reference sequence). J lost 3 bases, V lost 4 bases, and 7 bases had no gene match. The CDR3 here is CASSITSGDYYEQYF. CDR3 coding DNA: TGTGCCAGCAGCATTACTAGCGGGGACTACTACGAGCAGTACTTC.

This clone was observed a handful of times. Other DNA sequences in this specimen translate into the identical CDR3. The chain employs TRBV2 and TRBJ2-1; 8 nucleotides match TRBD2. The CDR3 runs to 14 residues. The V gene's germline CDR1 is SNHLY and CDR2 FYNNEI. Losses at the gene ends were 0 bases for V and 9 bases for J; bases not matched to a gene: 4. The CDR3: CASSEALGGVEQFF. Written as DNA, the CDR3 is TGTGCCAGCAGTGAAGCGCTCGGGGGGGTTGAGCAGTTCTTC. Full variable domain (remainder filled in from reference TRBV2 and TRBJ2-1): EPEVTQTPSHQVTQMGQEVILRCVPISNHLYFYWYRQILGQKVEFLVSFYNNEISEKSEIFDDQFSVERPDGSNFTLKIRSTKLEDSAMYFCASSEALGGVEQFFGPGTRLTVL.

The J gene is TRBJ1-2, the V gene TRBV2; no definite D call. V lost 2 bases and J 8 bases, leaving 3 bases between the germline ends. Per the germline V gene, CDR1 is SNHLY and CDR2 is FYNNEI. The CDR3 is 10 amino acids. Here the CDR3 DNA reads TGTGCCAGCAGTGAAACAGGCTACACCTTC. Translation: CASSETGYTF.

This chain uses TRBV19 with TRBJ1-1; the D gene is possibly TRBD1 (6 bases). The V gene lost 7 bases and the J gene lost 5 bases, with 17 bases spanning the gap. The CDR3 covers 14 residues. Germline CDR1 and CDR2: LNHDA and SQIVND (reference sequence). The CDR3 nucleotides are TGTGCCAGTACTTACGGGGGGCAAGGGACTGAAGCTTTCTTT. Translating gives CASTYGGQGTEAFF.

This chain joins TRBV3-1 (or the pseudogene TRBV3-2) and TRBJ1-3; no reliable D call. The germline V and J ends were trimmed by 0 bases and 3 bases, with 15 bases remaining between them. The CDR3 length is 17 residues. The V gene's germline CDR1 is LGHDT and CDR2 YNNKEL (reference sequence). CDR3 in amino acids: CASSQDREGFFGNTIYF. CDR3 nucleotides: TGTGCCAGCAGCCAAGATCGGGAGGGATTCTTTGGAAACACCATATATTTT.

The chain carries TRBV3-1 (or the pseudogene TRBV3-2) and TRBJ2-5, with a possible D match to TRBD1 (6 bases). CDR3 length: 14 amino acids. Germline V gene lookup returns CDR1 LGHDT and CDR2 YNNKEL (reference sequence). Trimming shortened V by 7 bases and J by 5 bases, and 17 bases separated the two germline ends. In nucleotides, the CDR3 is TGTGCCAGCAACCCGGGGACACCCAGGGAGACCCAGTACTTC. Protein sequence: CASNPGTPRETQYF.

The rearrangement uses TRBV28 and TRBJ2-1; 14 bases line up with TRBD2. The trim removed 4 bases at V and 2 bases at J, leaving 1 base unmatched. Germline loops: CDR1 MDHEN, CDR2 SYDVKM. The CDR3 spans 16 residues. CDR3: CASSWTSGRPYNEQFF. The CDR3 DNA sequence: TGTGCCAGCAGTTGGACTAGCGGGAGGCCCTACAATGAGCAGTTCTTC.

The chain has TRBV5-6 and TRBJ2-7; TRBD2 is a possible D gene (5 bases). CDR3 size: 13 residues. The V end was cut by 3 bases, the J end by 3 bases, with 10 bases between. Germline CDR1 is SGHDT and CDR2 is YYEEEE. The CDR3 DNA follows: TGTGCCAGCAGCTCCGAGGGTTTCTACGAGCAGTACTTC. Translating it yields CASSSEGFYEQYF. Drawing the rest from reference TRBV5-6 and TRBJ2-7, the complete variable domain is DAGVTQSPTHLIKTRGQQVTLRCSPKSGHDTVSWYQQALGQGPQFIFQYYEEEERQRGNFPDRFSGHQFPNYSSELNVNALLLGDSALYLCASSSEGFYEQYFGPGTRLTVT.

V is TRBV15 and J is TRBJ2-7; 7 bases fit TRBD2. V was clipped by 3 bases and J by 0 bases; unmatched bases: 5. CDR1 LNHNV and CDR2 YYDKDF come from the germline V gene (reference sequence). The CDR3 has 15 amino acids. The CDR3 protein is CATSSFGTNSYEQYF. CDR3 DNA sequence: TGTGCCACCAGCAGCTTCGGGACTAACTCCTACGAGCAGTACTTC.

This clone has just a few counts. DNA of the CDR3: TGTGCCACCTTGGACAGGGGGCATGGCTACACCTTC. This gives the protein CATLDRGHGYTF. The gene calls are TRBV10-3 and TRBJ1-2; TRBD1 aligns across 11 bases. In germline, CDR1 is ENHRY, CDR2 SYGVKD. The junction had 4 bases not matched to a gene; V was cut back by 10 bases and J by 6 bases. The CDR3 has 12 residues.

The chain links TRBV5-1 to TRBJ2-2; 9 positions match TRBD2. J lost 0 bases, V lost 6 bases, and 9 bases had no gene match. CDR1 SGHRS and CDR2 YFSETQ come from the germline V gene. This CDR3 is 17 amino acids long. CDR3 amino acids: CASTREVAGANTGELFF. The CDR3 nucleotides are TGCGCCAGCACCCGGGAGGTAGCGGGAGCGAACACCGGGGAGCTGTTTTTT.

The chain combines TRBV9 with TRBJ2-3; D perhaps matches TRBD1 (5 bases). Germline V lookup: CDR1 SGDLS, CDR2 YYNGEE. The CDR3 is 16 residues long. V lost 0 bases to trimming and J lost 0 bases, with 11 bases between them. Written as DNA, the CDR3 is TGTGCCAGCAGCGTAGCGTTTACAGGCAGCACAGATACGCAGTATTTT. Its translation is CASSVAFTGSTDTQYF.

J is TRBJ1-5 and V is TRBV2; 7 positions match TRBD1. The CDR3 sequence is 17 residues long. CDR1 is SNHLY, CDR2 FYNNEI, per germline. The V and J ends lost 4 bases and 0 bases, in that order; junction bases with no gene match: 9. CDR3 in amino acids: CASSGTGIGGSNQPQHF. DNA of the CDR3: TGTGCCAGCAGTGGGACAGGTATTGGGGGTAGCAATCAGCCCCAGCATTTT. The entire variable domain, with the rest obtained from reference TRBV2 and TRBJ1-5, is as follows: EPEVTQTPSHQVTQMGQEVILRCVPISNHLYFYWYRQILGQKVEFLVSFYNNEISEKSEIFDDQFSVERPDGSNFTLKIRSTKLEDSAMYFCASSGTGIGGSNQPQHFGDGTRLSIL.

The rearrangement links TRBV27 to TRBJ2-2; D unclear. CDR3 size: 15 residues. Germline loops: CDR1 MNHEY, CDR2 SMNVEV (reference sequence). With 7 bases removed from V and 6 bases from J, the gap between germline ends came to 18 bases. CDR3 in DNA: TGTGCCAGCACGAACGGTGGGTGGGCTGCCGGGGAGCTGTTTTTT. It encodes CASTNGGWAAGELFF.

The chain carries TRBV24-1 and TRBJ2-2, with a possible D match to TRBD2 (6 bases). Germline assignment: CDR1 KGHDR and CDR2 SFDVKD. Trimming cost V 6 bases and J 4 bases, with 8 bases left between them. This CDR3 has 13 amino acids. The CDR3, as DNA: TGTGCCACCAGTTTGGGGGGCACCGGGGAGCTGTTTTTT. Its protein is CATSLGGTGELFF.